This TCR beta chain was captured in a study of CD4 T cells in relation to SARS-CoV-2 and coronaviruses. Regarding this clone: Its antigen remains unknown. Other DNA sequences in the sample encode the same CDR3.

Germline V lookup: CDR1 MGHRA, CDR2 YSYEKL. V was clipped by 0 bases and J by 1 base; unmatched bases: 2. The CDR3 totals 17 residues. CD4+ T cells from unexposed donors were obtained before the COVID-19 pandemic (2011-2018). Libraries were prepared by immunoSEQ multiplex PCR; TCRdb keeps only in-frame clonotypes and omits some of them. The sample includes some 68,000 clones, just over 90% of them seen just once. Study conclusions and caveats: Samples before the pandemic and after infection were not matched within any donor. SARS-CoV-2-driven expansion was significantly weaker in crossreactive than monoreactive clones.

The genes are TRBV4-1 and TRBJ2-2; 10 bases line up with TRBD2. The sequence was collected from a human donor in good health. The sequenced sample consisted of naive CD4+ T cells from PBMCs. Regarding subset: naive CD4+ T cells isolated by negative enrichment. The CDR3 DNA is TGCGCCAGCAGCCAAGAGTTAGCGGGAGGGAACACCGGGGAGCTGTTTTTT. As protein: CASSQELAGGNTGELFF.